This section outlines one T cell receptor (beta chain) sequence together with its context. This sample includes further DNA sequences coding for the same CDR3. This specimen comes from a study of shared clonotypes between healthy human individuals. The V end lost 0 bases, the J end lost 3 bases, and 9 bases lay between the germline ends. Germline assignment: CDR1 SGHRS and CDR2 YFSETQ. This CDR3 has 14 amino acids. The method was immunoSEQ multiplex PCR; TCRdb's version includes in-frame clones alone and lacks a portion of them. The repertoire holds fewer than 3 million clones, with 92% as singletons.

The rearrangement joins TRBV5-1 to TRBJ2-5; D not certain. The TCR sequence derives from a man aged 18 to 29 in good health. Some clones in this sample may be carry-over from other donors' samples. What was sequenced was naive CD4+ T cells from PBMCs. The subset here: CD45RA+ positively selected. CDR3 bases: TGCGCCAGCAGCTTGGAAGCTGGGGAAGAGACCCAGTACTTC. It codes for CASSLEAGEETQYF.